This T cell receptor beta chain is from a study of cytomegalovirus exposure and HLA in healthy donors (dated by TCRdb to the late 2010s). In the study overall: An earlier analysis of a few hundred of the donors reported roughly 300 Gb of sequence data and 100 million to 120 million unique TCR beta sequences obtained from approximately 180 million T cells. About 280 gigabases of sequencing data and around 85 million unique TCR sequences made up an early release that covered around 640 HLA-typed donors. The genetic ancestry cluster associated with self-reported Caucasian donors included approximately 85% of the roughly 360 genotyped donors. The study aimed to test whether cataloging public T cell receptors could reveal signatures of past pathogen exposure. The study profiled the T cell repertoires of 666 subjects by immunosequencing and related them to cytomegalovirus serostatus. Besides the first cohort of 666 subjects, a separate validation cohort made up of 90 to 150 different subjects was used. The study combined high-throughput TCR immunosequencing, statistical association of individual TCRs with disease status, and machine learning to predict cytomegalovirus infection status. A later analysis re-analyzed previously published TCR beta repertoires from approximately 700 donors and added high-resolution HLA genotyping to study TCR occurrence patterns. The later analysis used no new phenotypic data to find candidate immune exposures, relying instead on TCR beta sequences and their occurrence across donors. In an earlier analysis of 500 to 650 of the donors, high-throughput TCR beta sequencing was used to judge whether each TCR beta V gene segment behaved as functional or pseudogenic. Donor age, sex, ethnicity and CMV serostatus were compiled together with the repertoire data. Genome-wide SNP genotypes for about three fifths of the roughly 670 donors were used in a later genetic analysis, which treated that subset as a discovery cohort. All discovery cohort repertoires had been generated using a single sequencing platform. HLA typing included class I and class II loci at four-digit resolution. The number of typed donors differed by locus: roughly 629-630 for A, B, C, DRB1 and DQB1; approximately 520 for DQA1; 606 for DPA1; and about 450 for DPB1. Because of strong linkage in the cohort, roughly five DR-DQ haplotypes were treated as single units for association and clustering. Across around 400 genotyped donors of the cohort, an average of about 220,000 unique TCR beta nucleotide sequences per donor were sequenced, and roughly a sixth of those sequences were non-productive.

The cohort was made up of 650 to 700 healthy bone marrow donors. At the time of sampling, every cohort member was nominally healthy, though immune exposures that went unrecorded were likely present. The donor tested CMV seronegative and was one of the 352 seronegative cohort members. A peripheral blood sample was provided by each donor, and peripheral blood mononuclear cells were used for TCR beta sequencing. The Qiagen DNeasy Blood Extraction Kit was used to extract genomic DNA from the blood cell samples. The paper as a whole reports these results and caveats: Strong co-occurrence of HLA alleles, especially DR and DQ, made assigning TCR associations to individual alleles difficult. Because HLA typing was unavailable for some donors at each locus, only the typed subset was used in association tests. According to the authors, the approach could potentially be generalized to other disease states and immunological phenotypes. V-gene and J-gene trimming of TCR beta chains was associated with a missense DCLRE1C variant in a later genetic analysis, and the association was replicated in an independent cohort. For the cohort, immune exposure information was limited to CMV serostatus. A few of the identified cytomegalovirus-associated TCR beta chains were confirmed in vitro to be specific for cytomegalovirus antigens. A later analysis reported that several top co-occurrence clusters appeared linked to parvovirus B19, influenza, CMV and Epstein-Barr virus. Correlated functional status among segregating V segments might be attributable to linkage disequilibrium, but an unknown experimental factor could not be ruled out. An earlier analysis of approximately 530 of the donors showed that most TCR beta V segments appeared in productive rearrangements either about 90% or about 30% of the time, which broadly matched IMGT annotations. In a later analysis, 16,951 TCR beta sequences were associated with specific HLA alleles at a false discovery rate of 0.05. In a later analysis, most CMV-associated TCR beta chains were found to appear HLA-restricted, with HLA associations seemingly driven largely by CMV exposure. Because counts were too low, 15 to 20 rarely observed V segments, including chromosome 9 orphons, were excluded from the earlier analysis of 587 of the donors. Most TCR sequences were seen in very few donors, while some public TCRs were found in many individuals. A further reported finding was that TCR beta sequences accurately predicted the HLA-A and HLA-B alleles for most subjects in the first cohort. A later genetic analysis reported fewer N-insertions in productive TCRs among donors in an Asian-associated ancestry cluster than the roughly 670-donor mean. Compared with equally common non-associated chains, HLA-associated TCR beta chains in a later analysis were more clonally expanded and had lower generation probabilities. Some IMGT-functional V segments, including TRBV6-2 and TRBV6-3, could not be told apart with the 87-base-pair reads, so those segments were excluded. A cluster of highly shared sequence variants was judged likely to represent a technical artifact of the sequencing pipeline. The classifier was reported to diagnose cytomegalovirus status with high specificity and sensitivity in both the original and validation cohorts. In the study, 150 to 200 TCR beta chains were listed as associated with cytomegalovirus. In this cohort, only TCR beta chains were sequenced, and detectable features were limited by the absence of alpha or paired-chain data. The presence/absence analyses assumed that sequencing depth was roughly uniform across donors, and that assumption may not be true. According to a later analysis, TCR association rates differed among HLA loci, with DRB1 alleles showing the most associated TCRs and HLA-C alleles showing the fewest.

Receptor libraries were prepared by the immunoSEQ multiplex PCR assay. For the multiplex PCR, a mixture combining 60 forward primers for TCR Vbeta segments and 13 reverse primers for TCR Jbeta segments was used. A multiplex PCR assay on genomic DNA amplified the CDR3 region of rearranged TCR beta genes. The Illumina HiSeq System was used to sequence the amplified TCR beta libraries as 87-base-pair reads. In the source study's methods: Across the 700 or so repertoires, a later analysis counted roughly 84 million unique TCR beta chains, some 11 million of which were shared by at least two donors. Raw reads were error-corrected and collapsed into unique sequences by a nearest-neighbor algorithm in which closely related sequences were merged to remove PCR and sequencing errors. CDR3 sequences were aligned to IMGT reference sequences to assign V, D and J gene segments. For a sequence to be retained, at least a six-nucleotide match to both a V gene segment and a J gene segment was required. Rearrangements were classified as productive when the CDR3 lacked stop codons and remained in frame with V and J, and all other rearrangements were classified as non-productive. CDR3 was defined according to IMGT convention as the region running from the second conserved V-encoded cysteine to the conserved J-encoded phenylalanine. Sequences without an unambiguous match to a single V gene segment were excluded from the earlier analysis of about 600 of the donors. In an earlier analysis of some 590 of the donors, a V segment was called functional when productive rearrangements were above 56.7%, and segregating when the standard deviation between donors exceeded 5%. A statistical classification framework was built for diagnosing cytomegalovirus status from the catalog of TCR beta chain sequences. In a later analysis, TCR nucleotide sequences were compared against IMGT/GENE-DB human TR gene sequences so that V and J genes could be assigned. Using the TCRdist pipeline, a later analysis assigned CDR3 sequences along with most-parsimonious VDJ recombination scenarios. A later analysis defined each TCR beta chain by its CDR3 amino acid sequence plus V-gene family, and excluded reads lacking a unique V-gene family. In a later analysis, around 650 highly shared, low-generation-probability nucleotide sequences were removed to address suspected cross-contamination and a sequencing artifact. A later analysis calculated a clonal expansion index for each public chain from normalized within-repertoire ranks of inferred template counts. A later analysis computed generation probabilities with a VDJ recombination model fitted to out-of-frame rearrangements, and checked the results against IGoR. Hypergeometric tests were used in a later analysis to score TCR-TCR, TCR-HLA and TCR-CMV co-occurrence, with a repertoire-size bias correction applied to the TCR pairs. False discovery rates were estimated in a later analysis by permuting HLA or CMV assignments 20 times. In a later analysis, co-occurring TCRs were grouped with DBSCAN, and TCRdist sequence similarity was added when clustering was performed within HLA-allele-positive subsets. For co-occurrence clustering, repertoires with fewer than 30,000 or more than 120,000 public chains were excluded, along with roughly five repertoires with anomalous nucleotide sharing. TCRdb took this table from immuneACCESS and kept in-frame rearrangements with V and J called. Such tables lack part of the clones; where checked against another copy, unresolved V genes explain under half of the gap, and the rest is unexplained. That table is the source of V, J and clone size, and D and trimming were worked out from the DNA. Counted in this sample were around 110,000 clones; more than 55% of them appeared once. Jointly, the top ten make up approximately 1.5% of the sample.

Points on this clone: Its antigen is currently not known. No qualities accompany the bases; no much larger clone lies one base away.

The CDR3 numbers 17 residues from cysteine through phenylalanine. The retained sequence is limited to the CDR3, 51 bases, with the frame set at the first base. CDR1 SGHDT and CDR2 YYEEEE are derived from the germline V gene. Germline trimming amounts to 5 bases on V and 0 bases on J, with 11 as the count of junction bases outside the gene matches. Sequencing input: PBMCs. This chain is built from TRBV5-6 and TRBJ1-5; 7 of the junction bases match TRBD1. The clonotype comes from a man aged 18 to 29 in good health and CMV-seronegative. Read as DNA, the sequence is TGTGCCAGCAGTAGGGGGCGGGGGGGGTATAGCAATCAGCCCCAGCATTTT. It translates as CASSRGRGGYSNQPQHF.